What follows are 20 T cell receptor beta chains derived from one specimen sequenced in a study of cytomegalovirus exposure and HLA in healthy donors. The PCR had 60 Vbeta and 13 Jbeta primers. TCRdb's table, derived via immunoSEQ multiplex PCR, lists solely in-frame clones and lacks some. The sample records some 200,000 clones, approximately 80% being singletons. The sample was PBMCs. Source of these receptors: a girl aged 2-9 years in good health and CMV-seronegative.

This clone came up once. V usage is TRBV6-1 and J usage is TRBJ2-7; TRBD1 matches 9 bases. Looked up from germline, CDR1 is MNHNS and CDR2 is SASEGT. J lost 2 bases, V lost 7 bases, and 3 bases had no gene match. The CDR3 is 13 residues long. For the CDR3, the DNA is TGTGCCAGCATGACAGGGGGAGCCTACGAGCAGTACTTC. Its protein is CASMTGGAYEQYF.

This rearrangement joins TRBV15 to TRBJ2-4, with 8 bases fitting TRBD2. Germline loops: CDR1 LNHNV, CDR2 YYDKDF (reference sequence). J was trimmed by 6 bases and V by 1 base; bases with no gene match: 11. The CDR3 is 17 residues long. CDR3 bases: TGTGCCACCAGCAGAGTCCTTTCAAGCGGGAGTGGAAACATTCAGTACTTC. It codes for CATSRVLSSGSGNIQYF.

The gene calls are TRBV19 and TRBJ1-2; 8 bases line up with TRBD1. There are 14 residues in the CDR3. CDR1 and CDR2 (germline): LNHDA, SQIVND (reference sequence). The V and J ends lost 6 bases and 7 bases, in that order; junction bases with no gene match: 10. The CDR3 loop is CASRQTGDKGGYTF. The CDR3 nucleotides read TGTGCCAGTAGGCAGACAGGGGACAAAGGTGGCTACACCTTC.

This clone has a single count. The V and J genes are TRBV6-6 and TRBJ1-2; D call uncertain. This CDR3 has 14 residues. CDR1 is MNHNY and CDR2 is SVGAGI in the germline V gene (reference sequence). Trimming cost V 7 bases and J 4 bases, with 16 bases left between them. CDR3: CASTPRQSAYGYTF. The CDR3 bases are TGTGCCAGCACCCCGCGGCAGTCAGCCTATGGCTACACCTTC.

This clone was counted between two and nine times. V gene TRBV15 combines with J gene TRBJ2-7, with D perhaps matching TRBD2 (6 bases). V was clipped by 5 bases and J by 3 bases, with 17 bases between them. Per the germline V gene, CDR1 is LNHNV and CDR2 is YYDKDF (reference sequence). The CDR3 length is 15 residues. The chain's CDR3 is CATSVGVGGDYEQYF. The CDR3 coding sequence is TGTGCCACCAGCGTGGGTGTTGGAGGGGACTACGAGCAGTACTTC. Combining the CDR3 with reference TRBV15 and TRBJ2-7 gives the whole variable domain DAMVIQNPRYQVTQFGKPVTLSCSQTLNHNVMYWYQQKSSQAPKLLFHYYDKDFNNEADTPDNFQSRRPNTSFCFLDIRSPGLGDTAMYLCATSVGVGGDYEQYFGPGTRLTVT.

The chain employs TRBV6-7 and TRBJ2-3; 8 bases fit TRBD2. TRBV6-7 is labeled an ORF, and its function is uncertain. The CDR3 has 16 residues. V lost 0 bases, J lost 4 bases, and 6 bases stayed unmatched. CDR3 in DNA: TGTGCCAGCAGTTACTCGAAGGGACTAGAACCAGATACGCAGTATTTT. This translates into CASSYSKGLEPDTQYF.

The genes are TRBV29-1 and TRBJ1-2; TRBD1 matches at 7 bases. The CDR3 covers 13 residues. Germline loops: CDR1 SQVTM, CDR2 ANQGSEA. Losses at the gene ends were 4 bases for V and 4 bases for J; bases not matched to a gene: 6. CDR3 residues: CSVGSRDSYGYTF. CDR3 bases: TGCAGCGTTGGATCCCGGGACAGCTATGGCTACACCTTC.

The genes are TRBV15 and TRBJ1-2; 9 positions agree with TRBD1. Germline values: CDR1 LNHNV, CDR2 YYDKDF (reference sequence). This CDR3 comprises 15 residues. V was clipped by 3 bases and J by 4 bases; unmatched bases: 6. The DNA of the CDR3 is TGTGCCACCAGCAGCCAGACAGGGGGTGGCTATGGCTACACCTTC. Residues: CATSSQTGGGYGYTF.

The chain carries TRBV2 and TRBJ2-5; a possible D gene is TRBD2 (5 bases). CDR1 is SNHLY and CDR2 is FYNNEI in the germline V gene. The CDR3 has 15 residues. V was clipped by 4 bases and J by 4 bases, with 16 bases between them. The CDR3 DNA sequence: TGTGCCAGCAGTGGTGGGCCCGGGGATCGAGAGACCCAGTACTTC. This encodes CASSGGPGDRETQYF.

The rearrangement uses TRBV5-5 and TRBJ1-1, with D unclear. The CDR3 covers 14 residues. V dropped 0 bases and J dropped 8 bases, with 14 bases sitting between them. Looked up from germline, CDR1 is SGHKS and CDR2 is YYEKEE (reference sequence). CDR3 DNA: TGTGCCAGCAGCTTGGGTCCAGCCGGCGGCGAAGCTTTCTTT. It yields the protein CASSLGPAGGEAFF.

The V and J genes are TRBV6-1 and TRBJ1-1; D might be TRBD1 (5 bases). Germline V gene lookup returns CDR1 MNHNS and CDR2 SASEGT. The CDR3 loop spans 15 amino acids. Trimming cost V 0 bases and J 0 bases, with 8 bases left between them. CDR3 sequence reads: CASSEAPRVNTEAFF. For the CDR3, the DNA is TGTGCCAGCAGTGAAGCACCCAGGGTGAACACTGAAGCTTTCTTT.

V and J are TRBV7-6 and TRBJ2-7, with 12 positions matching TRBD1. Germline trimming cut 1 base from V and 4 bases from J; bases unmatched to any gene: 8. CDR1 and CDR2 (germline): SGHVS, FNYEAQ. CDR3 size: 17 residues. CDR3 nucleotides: TGTGCCAGCAGCTTAGAGGTGGGACAGGGGGCTGGATACGAGCAGTACTTC. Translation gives CASSLEVGQGAGYEQYF.

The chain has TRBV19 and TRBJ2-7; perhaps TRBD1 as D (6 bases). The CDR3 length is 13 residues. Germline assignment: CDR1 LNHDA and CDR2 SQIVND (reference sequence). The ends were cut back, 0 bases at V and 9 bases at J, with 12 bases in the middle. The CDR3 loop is CASSIDLGGSQYF. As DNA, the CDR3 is TGTGCCAGTAGTATAGATCTTGGGGGCTCGCAGTACTTC. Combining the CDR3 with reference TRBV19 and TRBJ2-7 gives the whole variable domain DGGITQSPKYLFRKEGQNVTLSCEQNLNHDAMYWYRQDPGQGLRLIYYSQIVNDFQKGDIAEGYSVSREKKESFPLTVTSAQKNPTAFYLCASSIDLGGSQYFGPGTRLTVT.

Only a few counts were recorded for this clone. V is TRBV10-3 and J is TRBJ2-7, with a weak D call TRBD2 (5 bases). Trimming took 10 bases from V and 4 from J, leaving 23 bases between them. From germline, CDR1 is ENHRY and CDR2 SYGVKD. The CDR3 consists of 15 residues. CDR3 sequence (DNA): TGTGCCACCCGACCTGGGAGTTCACCCCTATACGAGCAGTACTTC. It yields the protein CATRPGSSPLYEQYF.

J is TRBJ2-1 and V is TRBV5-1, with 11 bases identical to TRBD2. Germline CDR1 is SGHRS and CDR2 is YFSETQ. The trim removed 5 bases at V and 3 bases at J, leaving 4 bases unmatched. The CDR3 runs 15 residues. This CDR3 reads CASRDSGRVYNEQFF. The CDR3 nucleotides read TGCGCCAGCAGGGATAGCGGGAGGGTCTACAATGAGCAGTTCTTC.

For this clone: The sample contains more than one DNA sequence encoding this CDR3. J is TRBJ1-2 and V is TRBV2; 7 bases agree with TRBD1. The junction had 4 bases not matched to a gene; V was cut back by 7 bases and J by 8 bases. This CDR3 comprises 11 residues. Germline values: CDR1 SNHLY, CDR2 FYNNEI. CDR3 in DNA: TGTGCCAGCACCAGGGGGGAAGGCTACACCTTC. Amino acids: CASTRGEGYTF.

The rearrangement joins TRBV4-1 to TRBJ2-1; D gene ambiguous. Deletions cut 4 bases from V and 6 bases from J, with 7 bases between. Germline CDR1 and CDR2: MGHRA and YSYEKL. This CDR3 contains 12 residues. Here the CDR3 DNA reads TGCGCCAGCAGCCGAGACGGCAATGAGCAGTTCTTC. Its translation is CASSRDGNEQFF.

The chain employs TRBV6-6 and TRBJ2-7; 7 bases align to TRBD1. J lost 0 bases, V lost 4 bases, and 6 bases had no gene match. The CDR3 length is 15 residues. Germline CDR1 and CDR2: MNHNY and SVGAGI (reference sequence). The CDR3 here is CASSSTGSISYEQYF. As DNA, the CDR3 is TGTGCCAGCAGTTCGACAGGGAGCATCTCCTACGAGCAGTACTTC.

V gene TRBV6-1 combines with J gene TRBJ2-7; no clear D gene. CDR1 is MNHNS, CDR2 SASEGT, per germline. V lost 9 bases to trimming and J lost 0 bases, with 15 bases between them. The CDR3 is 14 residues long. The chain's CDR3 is CASRYYRSSYEQYF. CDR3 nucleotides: TGTGCCAGTAGGTACTACCGGAGCTCCTACGAGCAGTACTTC.

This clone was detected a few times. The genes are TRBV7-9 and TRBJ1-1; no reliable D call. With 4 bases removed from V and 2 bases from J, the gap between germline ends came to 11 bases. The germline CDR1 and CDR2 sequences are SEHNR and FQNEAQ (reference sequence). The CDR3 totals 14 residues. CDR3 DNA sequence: TGTGCCAGCAGCTCCCCCCCCTCCAACACTGAAGCTTTCTTT. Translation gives CASSSPPSNTEAFF.